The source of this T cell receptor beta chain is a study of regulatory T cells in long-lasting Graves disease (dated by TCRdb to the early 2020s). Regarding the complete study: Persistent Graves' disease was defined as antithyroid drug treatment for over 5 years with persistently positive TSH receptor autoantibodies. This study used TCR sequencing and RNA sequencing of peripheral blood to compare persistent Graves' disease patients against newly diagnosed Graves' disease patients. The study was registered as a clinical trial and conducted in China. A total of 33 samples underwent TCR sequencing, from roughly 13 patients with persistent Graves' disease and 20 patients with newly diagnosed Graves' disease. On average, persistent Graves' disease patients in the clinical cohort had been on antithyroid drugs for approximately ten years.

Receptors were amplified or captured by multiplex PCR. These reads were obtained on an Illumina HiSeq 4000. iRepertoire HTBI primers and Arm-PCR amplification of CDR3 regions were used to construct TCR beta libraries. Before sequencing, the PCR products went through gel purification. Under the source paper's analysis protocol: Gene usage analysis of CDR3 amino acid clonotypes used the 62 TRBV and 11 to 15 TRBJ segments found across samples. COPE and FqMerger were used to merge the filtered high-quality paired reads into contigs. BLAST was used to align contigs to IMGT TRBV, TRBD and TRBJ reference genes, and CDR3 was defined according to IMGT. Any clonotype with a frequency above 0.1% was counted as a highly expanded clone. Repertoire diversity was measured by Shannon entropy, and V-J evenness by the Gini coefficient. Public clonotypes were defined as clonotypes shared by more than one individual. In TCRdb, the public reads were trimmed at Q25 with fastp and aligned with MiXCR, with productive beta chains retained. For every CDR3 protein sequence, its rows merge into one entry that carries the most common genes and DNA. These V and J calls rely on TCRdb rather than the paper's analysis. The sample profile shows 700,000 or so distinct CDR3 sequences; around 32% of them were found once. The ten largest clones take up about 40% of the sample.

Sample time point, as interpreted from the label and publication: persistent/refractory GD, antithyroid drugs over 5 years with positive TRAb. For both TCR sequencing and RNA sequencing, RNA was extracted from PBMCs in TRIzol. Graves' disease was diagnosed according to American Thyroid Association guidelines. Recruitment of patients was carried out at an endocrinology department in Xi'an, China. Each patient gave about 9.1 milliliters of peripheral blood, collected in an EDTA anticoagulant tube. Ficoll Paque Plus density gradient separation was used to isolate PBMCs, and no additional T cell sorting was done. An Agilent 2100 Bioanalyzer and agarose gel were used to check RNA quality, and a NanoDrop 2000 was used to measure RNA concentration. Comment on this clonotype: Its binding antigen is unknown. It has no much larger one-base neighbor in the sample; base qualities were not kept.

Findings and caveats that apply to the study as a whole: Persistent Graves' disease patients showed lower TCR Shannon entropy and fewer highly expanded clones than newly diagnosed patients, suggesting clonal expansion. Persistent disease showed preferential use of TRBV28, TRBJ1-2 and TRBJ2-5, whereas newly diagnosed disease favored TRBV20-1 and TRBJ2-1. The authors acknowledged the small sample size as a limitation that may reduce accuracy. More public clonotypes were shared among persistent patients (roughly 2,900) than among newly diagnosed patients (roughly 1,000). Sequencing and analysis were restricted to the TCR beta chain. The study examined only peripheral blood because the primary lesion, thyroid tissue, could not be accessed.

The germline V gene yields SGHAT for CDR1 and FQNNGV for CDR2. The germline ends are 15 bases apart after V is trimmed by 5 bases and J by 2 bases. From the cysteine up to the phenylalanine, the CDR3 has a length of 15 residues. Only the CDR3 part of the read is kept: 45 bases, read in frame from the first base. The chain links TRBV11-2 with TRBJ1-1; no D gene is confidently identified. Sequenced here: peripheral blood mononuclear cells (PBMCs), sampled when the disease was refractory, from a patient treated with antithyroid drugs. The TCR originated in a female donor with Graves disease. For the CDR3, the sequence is CASSPLRYTNTEAFF. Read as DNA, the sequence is TGTGCCAGCAGCCCCCTGCGGTATACTAACACTGAAGCTTTCTTT.